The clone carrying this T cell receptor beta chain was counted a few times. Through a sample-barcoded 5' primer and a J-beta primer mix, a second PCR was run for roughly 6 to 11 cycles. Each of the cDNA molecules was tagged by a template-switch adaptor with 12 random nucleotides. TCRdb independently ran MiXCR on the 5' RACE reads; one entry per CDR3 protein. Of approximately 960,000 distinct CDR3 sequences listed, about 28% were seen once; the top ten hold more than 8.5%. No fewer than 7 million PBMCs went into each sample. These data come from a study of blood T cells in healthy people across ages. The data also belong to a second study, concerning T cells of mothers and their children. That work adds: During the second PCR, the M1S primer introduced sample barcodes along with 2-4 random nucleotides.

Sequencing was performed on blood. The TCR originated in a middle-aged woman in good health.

The CDR3 coding sequence is TGTGCCAGCAGCCTCCAACCCTCAGAGCAGTACTTC. Amino acids: CASSLQPSEQYF. The chain is built from TRBV11-2 and TRBJ2-7; the D is unclear. The CDR3 is 12 amino acids. The V end lost 5 bases, the J end lost 7 bases, and 12 bases lay between the germline ends. CDR1 and CDR2 (germline): SGHAT, FQNNGV.